The rows below give T cell receptor beta chains drawn from one sample of a study of blood T cell repertoires in COVID-19. Data came from immunoSEQ multiplex PCR; TCRdb stores just in-frame clones and leaves some out. Seen here are roughly 390,000 clones, 70% to 90% observed once, and the top ten hold 8% to 13%. The sequenced material came from peripheral blood. The origin of the receptors is a woman between 25 and 40 years old with COVID-19, enrolled during active disease. The CDR3 runs from the conserved cysteine through the conserved F or W. The D gene is left open where the match is weak. Only part of the rows carry a size: once, few, many, or a class if the clone is expanded.

d_call,clone_size,v_call,j_call,cdr3_aa,cdr3_nt
TRBD1,-,TRBV9,TRBJ1-6,CASSVRTGNSPLHF,TGTGCCAGCAGCGTCCGGACAGGAAATTCACCCCTCCACTTT
TRBD2,-,TRBV9,TRBJ2-5,CASSVGLAGGAQETQYF,TGTGCCAGCAGCGTAGGCCTAGCGGGAGGGGCCCAAGAGACCCAGTACTTC
-,-,TRBV11-2,TRBJ1-1,CASSFVSFGSGNTEAFF,TGTGCCAGCAGCTTTGTGTCTTTCGGGAGTGGGAACACTGAAGCTTTCTTT
-,-,TRBV18,TRBJ2-2,CASSPPELNTGELFF,TGTGCCAGCTCACCACCTGAGCTGAACACCGGGGAGCTGTTTTTT
TRBD2,-,TRBV5-5,TRBJ2-5,CASSSQGTASGPQETQYF,TGTGCCAGCAGCTCCCAAGGTACGGCTAGCGGACCCCAAGAGACCCAGTACTTC
-,-,TRBV30,TRBJ1-4,CAGRQAGEKLFF,TGTGCCGGCCGCCAGGCGGGGGAAAAACTGTTTTTT
-,-,TRBV30,TRBJ2-7,CAWTPGAGALEQYF,TGTGCCTGGACCCCCGGGGCAGGGGCCCTCGAGCAGTACTTC
-,-,TRBV28,TRBJ2-7,CASPDRLMGLYYEQYF,TGTGCCAGCCCCGACAGACTCATGGGTTTGTACTACGAGCAGTACTTC
TRBD1,-,TRBV10-3,TRBJ2-2,CAVRGQINTGELFF,TGTGCCGTCCGGGGACAGATCAACACCGGGGAGCTGTTTTTT
-,-,TRBV25-1,TRBJ1-1,CASSLLGRGGEAFF,TGTGCCAGCAGCCTCCTAGGGCGGGGTGGTGAAGCTTTCTTT
TRBD1,-,TRBV5-1,TRBJ1-1,CASSPGQPRDTEAFF,TGCGCCAGCAGCCCGGGACAGCCCAGGGACACTGAAGCTTTCTTT
TRBD2,-,TRBV25-1,TRBJ2-1,CASTGREVGNEQFF,TGTGCCAGCACGGGGCGGGAGGTGGGGAATGAGCAGTTCTTC
-,few,TRBV29-1,TRBJ2-1,CSAGLDNEQFF,TGCAGTGCCGGACTCGACAATGAGCAGTTCTTC
-,-,TRBV24-1,TRBJ2-1,CATSDLGTMGGGNEQFF,TGTGCCACCAGTGATTTGGGGACGATGGGAGGAGGGAATGAGCAGTTCTTC
-,few,TRBV6-6,TRBJ2-2,CASSLLRSNVAGELFF,TGTGCCAGCAGCCTACTGAGGTCGAACGTGGCCGGGGAGCTGTTTTTT
-,-,TRBV18,TRBJ1-5,CASSLGAGAVQPQHF,TGTGCCAGCTCACTTGGGGCGGGGGCCGTTCAGCCCCAGCATTTT
-,-,TRBV15,TRBJ1-2,CATSRDQEGYSHGYTF,TGTGCCACCAGCAGAGATCAGGAGGGGTACTCTCATGGCTACACCTTC
TRBD2,-,TRBV25-1,TRBJ2-7,CASRERGHPYEQYF,TGTGCCAGCAGGGAGCGGGGCCATCCCTACGAGCAGTACTTC
-,-,TRBV10-2,TRBJ2-7,CASSDRGISYEQYF,TGCGCCAGCAGTGATCGGGGAATCTCCTACGAGCAGTACTTC
TRBD2,-,TRBV2,TRBJ2-7,CASSEGAGGPNEQYF,TGTGCCAGCAGTGAAGGTGCGGGAGGGCCAAACGAGCAGTACTTC
TRBD2,-,TRBV2,TRBJ2-5,CASSAGHGGSGETQYF,TGTGCCAGCAGTGCCGGGCATGGCGGGAGCGGGGAGACCCAGTACTTC
TRBD2,-,TRBV5-4,TRBJ2-7,CASRTGLAGGEQYF,TGTGCCAGCAGAACGGGACTAGCGGGAGGCGAGCAGTACTTC
TRBD2,-,TRBV6-1,TRBJ2-1,CASSEVGSGFYNEQFF,TGTGCCAGCAGTGAAGTCGGTAGCGGGTTCTACAATGAGCAGTTCTTC
-,-,TRBV6-6,TRBJ2-7,CASSLRERAYEQYF,TGTGCCAGCAGTTTAAGGGAGCGGGCCTACGAGCAGTACTTC
-,few,TRBV6-2/TRBV6-3,TRBJ2-6,CASSPSGSGANVLTF,TGTGCCAGCAGCCCCTCGGGTTCGGGGGCCAACGTCCTGACTTTC
TRBD1,-,TRBV7-9,TRBJ1-2,CASSFDRGLYGYTF,TGTGCCAGCAGCTTCGACAGGGGGCTCTATGGCTACACCTTC
TRBD2,-,TRBV5-4,TRBJ2-3,CASSQDGGRATDTQYF,TGTGCCAGCAGCCAGGATGGCGGGAGGGCTACAGATACGCAGTATTTT
TRBD2,-,TRBV29-1,TRBJ2-7,CSAGLAGDGEQYF,TGCAGCGCAGGACTAGCGGGAGACGGGGAGCAGTACTTC
TRBD2,-,TRBV24-1,TRBJ2-2,CATSDPGTSGNTGELFF,TGTGCCACCAGTGACCCCGGGACTAGCGGCAACACCGGGGAGCTGTTTTTT
-,-,TRBV19,TRBJ2-3,CASSSGYRGTDTQYF,TGTGCCAGTAGCAGTGGGTACAGGGGCACAGATACGCAGTATTTT
-,-,TRBV30,TRBJ2-2,CAYDLNTGELFF,TGTGCCTATGACTTGAACACCGGGGAGCTGTTTTTT
-,-,TRBV6-6,TRBJ2-2,CASSYSAPRELFF,TGTGCCAGCAGTTACTCTGCGCCCCGGGAGCTGTTTTTT
-,-,TRBV5-5,TRBJ2-7,CASSLARSTSYEQYF,TGTGCCAGCAGCTTAGCCCGGAGCACCTCCTACGAGCAGTACTTC
-,-,TRBV3-1/TRBV3-2,TRBJ1-2,CASSQKGLTGKGYTF,TGTGCCAGCAGCCAAAAGGGGCTTACAGGGAAAGGCTACACCTTC
-,-,TRBV5-1,TRBJ2-2,CASSLIVAGELFF,TGCGCCAGCAGCTTGATAGTGGCCGGGGAGCTGTTTTTT
TRBD1,-,TRBV11-2,TRBJ2-3,CASSRTGVSTDTQYF,TGTGCCAGCAGCCGCACAGGGGTTAGCACAGATACGCAGTATTTT
-,-,TRBV7-8,TRBJ2-7,CASSLMAVSSYEQYF,TGTGCCAGCAGCTTAATGGCGGTGAGCTCCTACGAGCAGTACTTC